Below, 5 T cell receptor beta chains from the same sample are listed, as sequenced in a study of cytomegalovirus exposure and HLA in healthy donors listed by TCRdb under 2017. Libraries were made using the immunoSEQ multiplex PCR assay. For the multiplex PCR, a mixture combining 60 forward primers for TCR Vbeta segments and 13 reverse primers for TCR Jbeta segments was used. TCRdb took this table from immuneACCESS and kept in-frame rearrangements with V and J called. Such tables lack part of the clones; where checked against another copy, unresolved V genes explain under half of the gap, and the rest is unexplained. The sample profile shows 130,000 or so clones; 70% to 80% of them were found once. The biggest ten clones account for roughly 3.1% of the sample. Sequencing was carried out using PBMCs. These receptors came from a man younger than 45 in good health and CMV-seronegative.

The rearrangement links TRBV6-4 to TRBJ2-3; 16 bases agree with TRBD2. The CDR3 spans 16 residues. The J segment lost 4 bases and the V segment lost 5 bases, leaving 3 bases of the junction unmatched. CDR1 is MRHNA, CDR2 SNTAGT, per germline. In DNA form, the CDR3 reads TGTGCCAGCAGTACCGGGACTAGCGGGGGGGCAGATACGCAGTATTTT. Its protein product is CASSTGTSGGADTQYF.

V and J are TRBV30 and TRBJ1-5; D gene ambiguous. V was shortened by 3 bases and J by 9 bases, with 21 bases between the two germline ends. Germline CDR1 is GTSNPN and CDR2 is SVGIG (reference sequence). This CDR3 region has 15 residues. CDR3 residues: CAWSPLDGAGGPQHF. For the CDR3, the DNA is TGTGCCTGGAGCCCATTGGACGGCGCTGGAGGGCCCCAGCATTTT.

The rearrangement joins TRBV30 to TRBJ1-2; D not resolved. CDR1 is GTSNPN and CDR2 is SVGIG in the germline V gene (reference sequence). CDR3 length equals 11 residues. Between the trimmed V and J ends, which lost 3 bases and 5 bases, there was a span of 7 bases. The CDR3 protein is CAWSELYGYTF. The DNA of the CDR3 is TGTGCCTGGAGCGAGCTTTATGGCTACACCTTC.

The chain is built from TRBV7-3 and TRBJ2-2, with D unresolved. V was shortened by 5 bases and J by 6 bases, with 10 bases between the two germline ends. Per the germline V gene, CDR1 is SGHTA and CDR2 is FQGTGA. This CDR3 region has 13 residues. This CDR3 is CASSPSTPGELFF. The CDR3 DNA reads as TGTGCCAGCAGCCCATCGACACCCGGGGAGCTGTTTTTT.

This rearrangement joins TRBV9 to TRBJ2-7, with 8 bases fitting TRBD2. The CDR3 totals 14 residues. Per germline, CDR1 SGDLS and CDR2 YYNGEE. Trimming took 5 bases from V and 1 from J; bases not matched to a gene: 5. CDR3 sequence reads: CASSRSGGSYEQYF. In nucleotides, the CDR3 is TGTGCCAGCAGTAGGAGCGGGGGATCCTACGAGCAGTACTTC. Full variable domain (rest looked up from reference TRBV9 and TRBJ2-7): DSGVTQTPKHLITATGQRVTLRCSPRSGDLSVYWYQQSLDQGLQFLIQYYNGEERAKGNILERFSAQQFPDLHSELNLSSLELGDSALYFCASSRSGGSYEQYFGPGTRLTVT.